This T cell receptor (beta chain) was identified in a study of blood T cell repertoires in COVID-19. Study-wide background: COVID-19 samples from acute and convalescent phases originated in the United States, Italy and Spain. Sample material is recorded as cDNA or gDNA derived from T cells, B-cell-depleted T cells, or PBMCs.

Original data processing: Using reference gene primer amplification, nucleated cell counts were estimated. Method: immunoSEQ multiplex PCR; TCRdb's copy keeps in-frame clones and lacks some. V, J and clone size derive from that table, while D and trimming were established from the DNA sequence. In the table there are around 310,000 clones, just under 90% of which are singletons. The CDR3 spans 18 residues. Losses at the gene ends were 5 bases for V and 2 bases for J; bases not matched to a gene: 13. Germline assignment: CDR1 SGHAT and CDR2 FQNNGV. The chain couples TRBV11-2 to TRBJ2-2; 8 nucleotides agree with TRBD2. This TCR was sampled from a woman aged 30 to 39 who had recovered from COVID-19. Sequenced: PBMCs or T cells enriched from blood (not recorded which). CDR3 sequence: CASSLLRGGERNTGELFF. The DNA of the CDR3 is TGTGCCAGCAGCCTCTTACGGGGGGGAGAGCGTAACACCGGGGAGCTGTTTTTT.